The sequence of this TCR beta chain was determined in a study of blood T cell repertoires in COVID-19. Assay used: immunoSEQ multiplex PCR; TCRdb lists only in-frame clones, some missing. The table has fewer than 250,000 clones, 70% to 90% seen once; the top ten hold about 4.2%. The V and J ends lost 8 bases and 1 base respectively, with 12 bases between them. The CDR3 contains 12 residues. CDR1 and CDR2 (germline): GTSNPN, SVGIG (reference sequence). V is TRBV30 and J is TRBJ2-7; D may be TRBD1 (5 bases). The receptor's source is a human donor in a cohort sampled during active COVID-19. The material sequenced was peripheral blood. The CDR3 here is CAGSAGSYEQYF. In DNA, the CDR3 is TGTGCCGGGTCCGCAGGGTCCTACGAGCAGTACTTC.